The 25 T cell receptor beta chains below come from one sample, sequenced in a study of cytomegalovirus exposure and HLA in healthy donors. PCR used 60 Vbeta primers and 13 Jbeta primers. Profiled with immunoSEQ multiplex PCR; TCRdb holds only in-frame clones, not every one. Here the sample spans about 140,000 clones, approximately 80% being singletons. Sequencing used PBMCs. The receptors come from a man aged 35 to 55 in good health and CMV-seronegative.

This clone was recorded once. This rearrangement joins TRBV5-1 to TRBJ1-4; a possible D gene is TRBD1 (5 bases). CDR1 is SGHRS, CDR2 YFSETQ, per germline. CDR3 length: 13 residues. V was clipped by 4 bases and J by 8 bases, with 12 bases between them. The CDR3 sequence: CASSGGAGEKLFF. The CDR3 DNA is TGCGCCAGCAGCGGTGGGGCTGGAGAAAAACTGTTTTTT. Looking up the rest from reference TRBV5-1 and TRBJ1-4 gives the full variable domain: KAGVTQTPRYLIKTRGQQVTLSCSPISGHRSVSWYQQTPGQGLQFLFEYFSETQRNKGNFPGRFSGRQFSNSRSEMNVSTLELGDSALYLCASSGGAGEKLFFGSGTQLSVL.

V gene TRBV6-4 combines with J gene TRBJ2-3; TRBD1 is a possible D gene (5 bases). The length of the CDR3 is 16 residues. The germline V gene has CDR1 MRHNA and CDR2 SNTAGT. Trimming took off 0 bases at V and 1 base at J, with 11 bases between the two ends. In DNA, the CDR3 is TGTGCCAGCAGTGACTCTTTTGGCAGGGGCACAGATACGCAGTATTTT. Protein sequence: CASSDSFGRGTDTQYF.

This clone was seen a few times. The rearrangement links TRBV28 to TRBJ1-3; tentatively, D is TRBD1 (6 bases). The CDR3 covers 13 residues. CDR1 MDHEN and CDR2 SYDVKM come from the germline V gene. V gave up 4 bases and J gave up 9 bases, with 13 bases separating them. CDR3 nucleotide sequence: TGTGCCAGCAGTTCCCAACAGGGCGGCACCATATATTTT. Amino acid sequence: CASSSQQGGTIYF.

The rearrangement links TRBV5-1 to TRBJ1-4; D ambiguous. Trimming took 2 bases from V and 5 from J, leaving 10 bases between them. This CDR3 has 14 amino acids. Per germline, CDR1 SGHRS and CDR2 YFSETQ. CDR3 sequence: CASSFAGTNEKLFF. CDR3 nucleotides: TGCGCCAGCAGCTTCGCAGGTACAAATGAAAAACTGTTTTTT.

The chain joins TRBV6-6 to TRBJ2-7; no clear D gene. Germline CDR1 is MNHNY and CDR2 is SVGAGI (reference sequence). CDR3 length: 12 amino acids. Trimming cost V 6 bases and J 3 bases, with 9 bases left between them. Here the CDR3 reads CASSIGDYEQYF. Here the CDR3 DNA reads TGTGCCAGCAGCATCGGAGACTACGAGCAGTACTTC.

This clone came up once. The V gene is TRBV28, the J gene TRBJ1-6; D possibly corresponds to TRBD1 (5 bases). The germline V gene has CDR1 MDHEN and CDR2 SYDVKM. This CDR3 is 15 amino acids long. V lost 5 bases and J lost 6, with 14 bases in between. The CDR3 DNA is TGTGCCAGCAGTACTCAAGGGGCCGGTAATTCACCCCTCCACTTT. Residues: CASSTQGAGNSPLHF.

The chain is built from TRBV28 and TRBJ2-5; 7 bases fit TRBD2. With the DNA end fitting TRBJ2-7 better, the J assignment may be wrong. The CDR3 is made up of 15 amino acids. The V gene's germline CDR1 is MDHEN and CDR2 SYDVKM. CDR3 region: CASSSLPRERNEQYF. Written as DNA, the CDR3 is TGTGCCAGCAGTTCCCTTCCGCGGGAGCGGAACGAGCAGTACTTC.

The chain employs TRBV9 and TRBJ2-7; possible D gene TRBD1, 5 bases. V lost 2 bases and J lost 0, with 9 bases in between. CDR3 length: 14 residues. From germline, CDR1 is SGDLS and CDR2 YYNGEE. The CDR3 protein is CASSVTVNSYEQYF. As DNA, the CDR3 is TGTGCCAGCAGCGTGACAGTAAACTCCTACGAGCAGTACTTC. The variable domain in full, completed from reference TRBV9 and TRBJ2-7, reads DSGVTQTPKHLITATGQRVTLRCSPRSGDLSVYWYQQSLDQGLQFLIQYYNGEERAKGNILERFSAQQFPDLHSELNLSSLELGDSALYFCASSVTVNSYEQYFGPGTRLTVT.

The V and J genes are TRBV2 and TRBJ2-1, with D possibly matching TRBD1 (5 bases). The V end was cut by 6 bases, the J end by 6 bases, with 9 bases between. CDR3 length: 12 amino acids. CDR1 SNHLY and CDR2 FYNNEI come from the germline V gene. CDR3 region: CASRMQGNEQFF. The CDR3 DNA follows: TGTGCCAGCAGAATGCAGGGCAATGAGCAGTTCTTC.

The CDR3 loop is CSVTSGTGAYNEQFF. CDR3 in DNA: TGCAGCGTGACATCCGGGACAGGGGCCTACAATGAGCAGTTCTTC. The gene calls are TRBV29-1 and TRBJ2-1; 10 nucleotides agree with TRBD1. The J segment lost 2 bases and the V segment lost 6 bases, leaving 7 bases of the junction unmatched. In germline, CDR1 is SQVTM, CDR2 ANQGSEA. The CDR3 consists of 15 residues.

The gene calls are TRBV28 and TRBJ2-7; TRBD2 might be the D (6 bases). There are 16 residues in the CDR3. Trimming cost V 2 bases and J 0 bases, with 14 bases left between them. Germline CDR1 MDHEN, CDR2 SYDVKM. The CDR3 loop is CASSLRPGDFSYEQYF. In nucleotides, the CDR3 is TGTGCCAGCAGTTTAAGGCCCGGGGACTTCTCCTACGAGCAGTACTTC.

In DNA form, the CDR3 reads TGTGCCAGCAGCCCCGGAGGGAAGCGGGTCGGCACAGATACGCAGTATTTT. Translated, it gives CASSPGGKRVGTDTQYF. V is TRBV5-6 and J is TRBJ2-3; TRBD2 is a possible D gene (6 bases). Trimming shortened V by 4 bases and J by 1 base, and 19 bases separated the two germline ends. Per germline, CDR1 SGHDT and CDR2 YYEEEE. This CDR3 is 17 amino acids long.

The rearrangement joins TRBV5-4 to TRBJ2-3; the match to TRBD2 covers 7 bases. The J segment lost 2 bases and the V segment lost 3 bases, leaving 6 bases of the junction unmatched. The germline V gene has CDR1 SGHNT and CDR2 YYREEE (reference sequence). The CDR3 sequence is 15 residues long. The CDR3 loop is CASSSQRGDTDTQYF. Here the CDR3 DNA reads TGTGCCAGCAGCTCCCAGCGGGGAGACACAGATACGCAGTATTTT. Supplemented by reference TRBV5-4 and TRBJ2-3, the full variable domain reads ETGVTQSPTHLIKTRGQQVTLRCSSQSGHNTVSWYQQALGQGPQFIFQYYREEENGRGNFPPRFSGLQFPNYSSELNVNALELDDSALYLCASSSQRGDTDTQYFGPGTRLTVL.

The gene calls are TRBV27 and TRBJ1-5; 11 bases match TRBD1. This CDR3 contains 16 residues. Germline V CDR1 and CDR2: MNHEY, SMNVEV (reference sequence). V lost 1 base and J lost 6; bases outside the gene matches: 5. The CDR3 DNA reads TGTGCCAGCAGTTTATATCGGACAGGGGGCCCTCAGCCCCAGCATTTT. It specifies CASSLYRTGGPQPQHF.

This clone was seen once. The chain has TRBV4-1 and TRBJ2-7, with 7 positions matching TRBD2. Trimming took 3 bases from V and 3 from J; bases not matched to a gene: 11. Germline V gene lookup returns CDR1 MGHRA and CDR2 YSYEKL. The CDR3 sequence is 16 residues long. The CDR3 bases are TGCGCCAGCAGCCACGACTATGGGACTAACCTCTACGAGCAGTACTTC. Protein product: CASSHDYGTNLYEQYF.

CDR3 sequence reads: CASSVGQGKGEQYF. Written as DNA, the CDR3 is TGTGCCAGCAGCGTCGGACAGGGTAAGGGCGAGCAGTACTTC. The chain employs TRBV2 and TRBJ2-7; 8 nucleotides align to TRBD1. Losses at the gene ends were 6 bases for V and 6 bases for J; bases not matched to a gene: 10. Germline V CDR1 and CDR2: SNHLY, FYNNEI. The CDR3 consists of 14 residues.

V is TRBV2 and J is TRBJ2-7, with D perhaps TRBD1 (5 bases). V shed 3 bases and J shed 6 bases, with 18 bases lying between them. There are 15 residues in the CDR3. CDR1 SNHLY and CDR2 FYNNEI come from the germline V gene. The CDR3 region is CASSDRQGIVGEQYF. For the CDR3, the DNA is TGTGCCAGCAGTGATCGGCAGGGAATAGTTGGCGAGCAGTACTTC.

The CDR3 sequence is CASSVQRDWNTGELFF. In DNA, the CDR3 is TGTGCCAGCAGCGTTCAGCGGGACTGGAACACCGGGGAGCTGTTTTTT. The chain is built from TRBV9 and TRBJ2-2; 7 bases fit TRBD2. The ends lost 2 bases at V and 1 base at J; junction bases unmatched: 5. This CDR3 is built from 16 residues. The germline V gene encodes CDR1 SGDLS and CDR2 YYNGEE. Together with reference TRBV9 and TRBJ2-2, the CDR3 gives the full variable domain: DSGVTQTPKHLITATGQRVTLRCSPRSGDLSVYWYQQSLDQGLQFLIQYYNGEERAKGNILERFSAQQFPDLHSELNLSSLELGDSALYFCASSVQRDWNTGELFFGEGSRLTVL.

This chain uses TRBV7-9 with TRBJ2-7; weak D call: TRBD1 (6 bases). V lost 3 bases and J lost 3, with 21 bases in between. Germline assignment: CDR1 SEHNR and CDR2 FQNEAQ (reference sequence). The CDR3 runs to 17 residues. CDR3 in amino acids: CASSFLPIREGGYEQYF. The CDR3 coding sequence is TGTGCCAGCAGCTTTCTTCCTATTAGGGAAGGGGGCTACGAGCAGTACTTC.

The V call is TRBV10-3, the J call TRBJ2-7, with 9 bases aligning to TRBD2. CDR3 length: 15 amino acids. Germline lookup yields CDR1 ENHRY and CDR2 SYGVKD. Losses at the gene ends were 3 bases for V and 3 bases for J; bases not matched to a gene: 6. This CDR3 reads CAISDPSTSGYEQYF. The CDR3 region has the DNA TGTGCCATCAGTGACCCATCGACTAGCGGCTACGAGCAGTACTTC.

The chain couples TRBV7-9 to TRBJ2-3; the D gene is possibly TRBD1 (6 bases). Trimming stripped 2 bases from V and 0 bases from J, with 9 bases between. The CDR3 spans 15 residues. CDR1 is SEHNR, CDR2 FQNEAQ, per germline (reference sequence). As DNA, the CDR3 is TGTGCCAGCAGCTTACAGGGGTTTAGCACAGATACGCAGTATTTT. Encoded protein: CASSLQGFSTDTQYF. Filled out from reference TRBV7-9 and TRBJ2-3, the complete variable domain reads DTGVSQNPRHKITKRGQNVTFRCDPISEHNRLYWYRQTLGQGPEFLTYFQNEAQLEKSRLLSDRFSAERPKGSFSTLEIQRTEQGDSAMYLCASSLQGFSTDTQYFGPGTRLTVL.

This clone was counted once. The chain carries TRBV19 and TRBJ2-2; a weak D match, TRBD2 (6 bases). Trimming shortened V by 1 base and J by 7 bases, and 7 bases separated the two germline ends. Germline V gene sequence: CDR1 LNHDA, CDR2 SQIVND (reference sequence). The CDR3 spans 13 residues. CDR3: CASSIGGDGELFF. The CDR3 DNA follows: TGTGCCAGTAGTATAGGGGGGGACGGGGAGCTGTTTTTT.

The V gene is TRBV6-5, the J gene TRBJ2-7; 11 bases agree with TRBD2. The J segment lost 2 bases and the V segment lost 9 bases, leaving 9 bases of the junction unmatched. Per the germline V gene, CDR1 is MNHEY and CDR2 is SVGAGI. The CDR3 covers 15 residues. CDR3 coding DNA: TGTGCCAGTGGACTAGCGGGTTTTAATCCCTACGAGCAGTACTTC. Its translation is CASGLAGFNPYEQYF.

V and J are TRBV14 and TRBJ2-5; the D gene is possibly TRBD1 (6 bases). The CDR3 contains 17 residues. Trimming shortened V by 0 bases and J by 1 base, and 15 bases separated the two germline ends. CDR1 is SGHDN, CDR2 FVKESK, per germline. DNA of the CDR3: TGTGCCAGCAGCCAAGACCTTCCGGGACACCGCCAAGAGACCCAGTACTTC. It yields the protein CASSQDLPGHRQETQYF.

This clone has a handful of counts. The rearrangement joins TRBV9 to TRBJ1-3, with D unclear. Trimming pared 4 bases from V and 0 bases from J, leaving 8 bases between. The germline V gene has CDR1 SGDLS and CDR2 YYNGEE. The CDR3 is 14 residues long. CDR3 sequence: CASSPMASGNTIYF. The CDR3 DNA reads as TGTGCCAGCAGCCCGATGGCCTCTGGAAACACCATATATTTT. Full variable domain (missing parts from reference TRBV9 and TRBJ1-3): DSGVTQTPKHLITATGQRVTLRCSPRSGDLSVYWYQQSLDQGLQFLIQYYNGEERAKGNILERFSAQQFPDLHSELNLSSLELGDSALYFCASSPMASGNTIYFGEGSWLTVV.